This TCR beta chain came from a study of blood T cells in healthy people across ages. Per sample, no less than 5.5 micrograms of total RNA were extracted. Germline V gives CDR1 DFQATT, CDR2 SNEGSKA (reference sequence). This CDR3 is 15 amino acids long. Trimming removed 6 bases from V and 13 bases from J; junction bases left unmatched: 14. Then a second PCR, running roughly 7 to 11 cycles, was carried out with a sample-barcoded 5' primer and a J-beta primer mix. TCRdb used MiXCR to reprocess the 5' RACE reads, holding one entry per CDR3 protein. The data contain about 1,500,000 distinct CDR3 sequences, 25% to 30% of them singletons. This clonotype was counted a single time. A much larger clone lies a single base off, so this may be a read error.

The chain couples TRBV20-1 to TRBJ2-4; TRBD2 aligns across 14 bases. Sequencing input: blood. This receptor was identified in a woman aged 25-40 years in good health. The CDR3 bases are TGCAGTGCACCCCCGGGACTAGCGGGGGTCAATGAGCAGTACTTC. It codes for CSAPPGLAGVNEQYF.